The T cell receptor (beta chain) described here comes from a study of neoadjuvant anti-PD-1 for oral cavity cancer. Assay: immunoSEQ multiplex PCR; the TCRdb copy retains only in-frame clones and omits some. The sample consists of some 22,000 clones, about 25% of them appearing once. CDR3 size: 14 residues. Germline lookup yields CDR1 MNHEY and CDR2 SVGAGI. Deletions cut 5 bases from V and 0 bases from J, with 10 bases between. Time point noted: after neoadjuvant nivolumab, at surgical resection. Patients were newly diagnosed with stage II-IVA oral cavity squamous cell carcinoma without prior systemic or radiation treatment.

This receptor was identified in a person aged 35-79 years with oral cavity squamous cell carcinoma. V is TRBV6-5 and J is TRBJ1-1; D is perhaps TRBD1 (5 bases). The sequencing here drew on tumor tissue, taken after nivolumab (anti-PD-1) treatment. CDR3 DNA: TGTGCCAGCAGTCAGGGTGTCTTGAACACTGAAGCTTTCTTT. Translation gives CASSQGVLNTEAFF.